These T cell receptor beta chains were read from a single sample in a study of blood T cell repertoires in COVID-19. Only in-frame clones appear in the TCRdb table, and some are missing; sequencing was by immunoSEQ multiplex PCR. The profile shows about 120,000 clones, over 65% of them singletons. Sequencing used peripheral blood. These receptors originate from a human donor with acute or convalescent COVID-19. The donor label of this sample is uncertain. The CDR3 runs from the conserved cysteine through the conserved F or W. Each record gives: J gene, V gene, D gene, clone size, CDR3 DNA, CDR3 protein. The D gene is left open where the match is weak. Clone size appears in some rows only: once, few, many, or a class for an expanded clone.

TRBJ2-5	TRBV6-5	.	.	TGTGCCAGCACCCCAGGGGGGACGGGGACCCAGTACTTC	CASTPGGTGTQYF
TRBJ2-5	TRBV30	.	.	TGTGCCTGGGGAGGACAGCCGTGGGAGACCCAGTACTTC	CAWGGQPWETQYF
TRBJ1-3	TRBV4-1	.	.	TGCGCCAGCAGCCGAGACGGACAGCCGAACTCTGGAAACACCATATATTTT	CASSRDGQPNSGNTIYF
TRBJ2-1	TRBV27	TRBD2	.	TGTGCCAGCAGTTTAGGACTAGGCTACAATGAGCAGTTCTTC	CASSLGLGYNEQFF
TRBJ1-2	TRBV5-6	TRBD1	.	TGTGCCAGCAGCTTACCGGGACAGGGCGTTATGGGTGGCTACACCTTC	CASSLPGQGVMGGYTF
TRBJ1-1	TRBV28	.	.	TGTGCCAGCGGTAAGGATCAAGGGGTCACTGAAGCTTTCTTT	CASGKDQGVTEAFF
TRBJ2-3	TRBV11-2	TRBD1	.	TGTGCCAGCAGCTTAGGACAACCGACAGGGGGTGGGACAGATACGCAGTATTTT	CASSLGQPTGGGTDTQYF
TRBJ2-1	TRBV11-3	TRBD2	.	TGTGCCAGCAGTTCTGGACTAGCGAATTACAATGAGCAGTTCTTC	CASSSGLANYNEQFF
TRBJ1-1	TRBV3-1/TRBV3-2	.	.	TGTGCCAGCAGCCAAGATCGAGGTACAGCTTTCTTT	CASSQDRGTAFF
TRBJ1-4	TRBV2	.	few	TGTGCCAGCAGGGATCAAAGGCGGGCTAATGAAAAACTGTTTTTT	CASRDQRRANEKLFF
TRBJ1-1	TRBV5-6	.	.	TGTGCCAGCAGCTCCCCCTGGAACACTGAAGCTTTCTTT	CASSSPWNTEAFF
TRBJ2-3	TRBV5-5	TRBD1	.	TGTGCCAGCAGCTTGACTACAGGGGCTATGAGCACAGATACGCAGTATTTT	CASSLTTGAMSTDTQYF
TRBJ2-5	TRBV5-1	TRBD1	.	TGCGCCAGCAGCGGGACCGGGACAGGGTTGGCCCAGTACTTC	CASSGTGTGLAQYF
TRBJ1-6	TRBV2	TRBD1	.	TGTGCCAGCAGTCGGACAGGGCGGGATTCACCCCTCCACTTT	CASSRTGRDSPLHF
TRBJ1-6	TRBV5-1	TRBD1	few	TGCGCCAGCAGCTTATTACCGACAGGGTGGTCCTATAATTCACCCCTCCACTTT	CASSLLPTGWSYNSPLHF
TRBJ2-5	TRBV5-1	.	few	TGCGCCAGCAGCTCGCAGGGCATACAAGAGACCCAGTACTTC	CASSSQGIQETQYF
TRBJ1-1	TRBV14	TRBD1	.	TGTGCCAGCAGCCTACCCGGGACAGGGGGCCGAACTGAAGCTTTCTTT	CASSLPGTGGRTEAFF
TRBJ2-1	TRBV30	.	.	TGTGCCTGGAGTGTCGGTCTCCGCGATGAGCAGTTCTTC	CAWSVGLRDEQFF
TRBJ2-1	TRBV2	.	.	TGTGCCAGCAGTGATGGGCAGGGATTCTACAATGAGCAGTTCTTC	CASSDGQGFYNEQFF
TRBJ2-2	TRBV6-5	.	.	TGTGCCAGCCTGTTACAGCTCCGGTCCGGGGAGCTGTTTTTT	CASLLQLRSGELFF
TRBJ1-3	TRBV30	TRBD1	.	TGTGCCTCAGCACAGGGGTCTGGAAACACCATATATTTT	CASAQGSGNTIYF
TRBJ2-5	TRBV5-1	.	.	TGCGCCAGCAGCCGAAGGGGCCCCGAGCAAGAGACCCAGTACTTC	CASSRRGPEQETQYF
TRBJ1-2	TRBV11-2	.	.	TGTGCCAGCAGCTTAGGCGTTACGGGGAACGTCCATGGCTACACCTTC	CASSLGVTGNVHGYTF
TRBJ1-1	TRBV19	.	.	TGTGCCAGTAGAACCCAACGGAGAAACACTGAAGCTTTCTTT	CASRTQRRNTEAFF
TRBJ2-3	TRBV21-1	.	.	TGTGCCAGCAGCAAAGGACTAGCGCAAGATTGGGATACGCAGTATTTT	CASSKGLAQDWDTQYF
TRBJ1-1	TRBV7-8	.	.	TGTGCCAGCACCTTGGAGATCCCGAACACTGAAGCTTTCTTT	CASTLEIPNTEAFF
TRBJ2-7	TRBV7-8	.	.	TGTGCCAGCAGTAACAGACGGGATTACGAGCAGTACTTC	CASSNRRDYEQYF
TRBJ2-3	TRBV5-4	TRBD2	.	TGTGCCAGCTCACTCGACGTCCCAGCGGGGTCCACAGATACGCAGTATTTT	CASSLDVPAGSTDTQYF
TRBJ1-5	TRBV6-5	.	.	TGTGCCAGCAGTCGACTTAGTGATCAGCCCCAGCATTTT	CASSRLSDQPQHF
TRBJ2-7	TRBV3-1/TRBV3-2	TRBD2	.	TGTGCCAGCAGCCAAGAGTACGCAAGGACTAGCGGGGGGGCCTACGAGCAGTACTTC	CASSQEYARTSGGAYEQYF
TRBJ1-1	TRBV7-2	.	.	TGTGCCAGCAGCTCTCCCACAGGGCACACTGAAGCTTTCTTT	CASSSPTGHTEAFF
TRBJ1-3	TRBV5-4	.	.	TGTGCCAGCAGCTTGGGCGGTCGGTCTGGAAACACCATATATTTT	CASSLGGRSGNTIYF
TRBJ1-1	TRBV24-1	.	.	TGTGCCACCGCCCCCGACGAATCGGGTACTGAAGCTTTCTTT	CATAPDESGTEAFF
TRBJ2-2	TRBV24-1	TRBD2	few	TGTGCCACCAGTGACCCAGCGGGGGGACTACGGGGGACCGGGGAGCTGTTTTTT	CATSDPAGGLRGTGELFF
TRBJ1-2	TRBV2	TRBD1	.	TGTGCCAGCAGGAGGAACAGGGGAGGTGATGGCTACACCTTC	CASRRNRGGDGYTF
TRBJ2-2	TRBV5-1	TRBD2	.	TGCGCCAGCAGCTTGGCTAGCGGGGGGTTCACCGGGGAGCTGTTTTTT	CASSLASGGFTGELFF
TRBJ2-2	TRBV5-4	.	.	TGTGCCAGCAGCCAAAGCCACCTCCTTAGCATCGGGGAGCTGTTTTTT	CASSQSHLLSIGELFF
TRBJ1-1	TRBV29-1	.	.	TGCAGCGTAATACACGGGGGTCGCACTGAAGCTTTCTTT	CSVIHGGRTEAFF
TRBJ1-3	TRBV5-1	.	.	TGCGCCAGCAGCTTGGGGGTAGCAGGAAACACCATATATTTT	CASSLGVAGNTIYF
TRBJ2-2	TRBV15	.	many	TGTGCCACCAGCAGAGACTTGAAGGGACAGAACACCGGGGAGCTGTTTTTT	CATSRDLKGQNTGELFF
TRBJ2-2	TRBV5-1	.	.	TGCGCCAGCAGCTTTGGAGTTCCCGGGGAGCTGTTTTTT	CASSFGVPGELFF
TRBJ2-3	TRBV10-3	TRBD2	many	TGTGCCATTAGCGGGGGGGAACTAATCACAGATACGCAGTATTTT	CAISGGELITDTQYF
TRBJ1-1	TRBV29-1	.	many	TGCAGCGTTGAAGGCGGCCCGAATTTGTTAAACACTGAAGCTTTCTTT	CSVEGGPNLLNTEAFF
TRBJ2-5	TRBV25-1	TRBD2	.	TGTGCCAGCAGTGCCCTCCTAGCGGGGGGGGAGACCCAGTACTTC	CASSALLAGGETQYF
TRBJ1-4	TRBV11-2	TRBD1	few	TGTGCCAGCAGCGGAAACAGGGGGCGCGGAGAAAAACTGTTTTTT	CASSGNRGRGEKLFF
TRBJ1-1	TRBV3-1/TRBV3-2	.	few	TGTGCCAGCAGCCAAGAAACGGTAAAGACTGAAGCTTTCTTT	CASSQETVKTEAFF
TRBJ2-3	TRBV2	TRBD1	once	TGTGCCAGCAGTCTTAACAGGGGCAGCACAGATACGCAGTATTTT	CASSLNRGSTDTQYF
TRBJ1-5	TRBV2	.	once	TGTGCCAGCAGTGCCCTGGTGGGGGCGAACGGAGGAAATCAGCCCCAGCATTTT	CASSALVGANGGNQPQHF
TRBJ2-2	TRBV19	.	.	TGTGCCAGTATTCCCTCCAGGGGACCCTACACCGGGGAGCTGTTTTTT	CASIPSRGPYTGELFF
TRBJ2-4	TRBV5-4	TRBD1	.	TGTGCCAGCAGCCGGGACAGGGCTACACTAGCCAAAAACATTCAGTACTTC	CASSRDRATLAKNIQYF